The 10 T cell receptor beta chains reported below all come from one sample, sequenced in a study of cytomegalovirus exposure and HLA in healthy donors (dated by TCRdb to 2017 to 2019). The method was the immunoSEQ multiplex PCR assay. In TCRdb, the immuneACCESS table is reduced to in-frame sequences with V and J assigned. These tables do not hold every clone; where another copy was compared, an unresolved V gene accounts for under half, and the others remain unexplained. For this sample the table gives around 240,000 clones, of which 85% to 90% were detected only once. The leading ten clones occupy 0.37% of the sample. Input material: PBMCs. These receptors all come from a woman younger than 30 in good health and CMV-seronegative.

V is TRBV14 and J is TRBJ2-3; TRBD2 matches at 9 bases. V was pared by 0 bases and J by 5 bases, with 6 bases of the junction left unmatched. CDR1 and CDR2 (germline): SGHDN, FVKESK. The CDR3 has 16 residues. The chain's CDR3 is CASSQEPSGVVDTQYF. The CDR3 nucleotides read TGTGCCAGCAGCCAAGAACCTAGCGGGGTGGTAGATACGCAGTATTTT. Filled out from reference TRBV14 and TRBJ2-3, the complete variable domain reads EAGVTQFPSHSVIEKGQTVTLRCDPISGHDNLYWYRRVMGKEIKFLLHFVKESKQDESGMPNNRFLAERTGGTYSTLKVQPAELEDSGVYFCASSQEPSGVVDTQYFGPGTRLTVL.

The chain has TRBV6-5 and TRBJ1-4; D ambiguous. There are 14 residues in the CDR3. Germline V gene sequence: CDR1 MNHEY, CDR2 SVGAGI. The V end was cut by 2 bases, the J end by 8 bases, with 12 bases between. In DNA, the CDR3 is TGTGCCAGCAGTTACGTTCCGGGTTTGGAAAAACTGTTTTTT. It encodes CASSYVPGLEKLFF.

CDR3 DNA sequence: TGTGCAAGCGGAGTCCGCATGAACACTGAAGCTTTCTTT. Protein sequence: CASGVRMNTEAFF. The chain carries TRBV6-5 and TRBJ1-1; no firm D call. The CDR3 has 13 amino acids. The germline CDR1 and CDR2 sequences are MNHEY and SVGAGI.

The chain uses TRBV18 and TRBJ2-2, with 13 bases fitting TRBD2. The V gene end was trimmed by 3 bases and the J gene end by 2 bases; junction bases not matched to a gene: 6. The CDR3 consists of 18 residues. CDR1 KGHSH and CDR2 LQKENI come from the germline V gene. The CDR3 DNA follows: TGTGCCAGCTCACCCCGGGGACTAGCGGGGACCAACACCGGGGAGCTGTTTTTT. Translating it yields CASSPRGLAGTNTGELFF.

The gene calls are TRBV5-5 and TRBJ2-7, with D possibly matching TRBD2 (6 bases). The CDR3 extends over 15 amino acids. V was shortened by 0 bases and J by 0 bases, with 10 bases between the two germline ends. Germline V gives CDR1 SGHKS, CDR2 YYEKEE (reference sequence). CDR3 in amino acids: CASSLVAGTSYEQYF. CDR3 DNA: TGTGCCAGCAGCTTGGTGGCGGGGACCTCCTACGAGCAGTACTTC. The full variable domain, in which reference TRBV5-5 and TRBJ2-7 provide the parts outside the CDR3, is DAGVTQSPTHLIKTRGQQVTLRCSPISGHKSVSWYQQVLGQGPQFIFQYYEKEERGRGNFPDRFSARQFPNYSSELNVNALLLGDSALYLCASSLVAGTSYEQYFGPGTRLTVT.

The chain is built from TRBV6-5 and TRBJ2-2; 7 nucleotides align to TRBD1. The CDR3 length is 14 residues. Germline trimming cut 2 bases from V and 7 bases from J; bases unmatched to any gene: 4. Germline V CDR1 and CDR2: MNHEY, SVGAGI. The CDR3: CASSYEGASGELFF. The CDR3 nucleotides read TGTGCCAGCAGTTACGAGGGGGCGAGCGGGGAGCTGTTTTTT.

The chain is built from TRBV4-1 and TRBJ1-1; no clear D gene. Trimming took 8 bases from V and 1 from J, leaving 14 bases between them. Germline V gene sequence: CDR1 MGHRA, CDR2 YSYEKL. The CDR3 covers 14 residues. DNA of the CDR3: TGCGCCAGCCGGGGTCCGTTACAGAACACTGAAGCTTTCTTT. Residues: CASRGPLQNTEAFF.

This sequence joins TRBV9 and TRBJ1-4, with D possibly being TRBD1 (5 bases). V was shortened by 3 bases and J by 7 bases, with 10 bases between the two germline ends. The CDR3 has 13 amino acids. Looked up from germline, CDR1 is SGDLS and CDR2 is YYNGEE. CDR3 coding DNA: TGTGCCAGCAGCGCCAGGGTCTCTGAAAAACTGTTTTTT. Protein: CASSARVSEKLFF.

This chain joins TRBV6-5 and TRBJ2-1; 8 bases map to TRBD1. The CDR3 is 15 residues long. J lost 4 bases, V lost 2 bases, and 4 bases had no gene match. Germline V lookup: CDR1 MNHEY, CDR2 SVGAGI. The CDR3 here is CASSYSQGAYNEQFF. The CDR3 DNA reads TGTGCCAGCAGTTACAGCCAGGGGGCTTACAATGAGCAGTTCTTC.

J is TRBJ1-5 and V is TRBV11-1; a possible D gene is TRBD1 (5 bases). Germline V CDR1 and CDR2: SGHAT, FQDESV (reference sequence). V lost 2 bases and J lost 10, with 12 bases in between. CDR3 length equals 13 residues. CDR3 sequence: CASSLTDRPPQHF. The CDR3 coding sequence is TGTGCCAGCAGCTTAACAGACAGACCCCCCCAGCATTTT.